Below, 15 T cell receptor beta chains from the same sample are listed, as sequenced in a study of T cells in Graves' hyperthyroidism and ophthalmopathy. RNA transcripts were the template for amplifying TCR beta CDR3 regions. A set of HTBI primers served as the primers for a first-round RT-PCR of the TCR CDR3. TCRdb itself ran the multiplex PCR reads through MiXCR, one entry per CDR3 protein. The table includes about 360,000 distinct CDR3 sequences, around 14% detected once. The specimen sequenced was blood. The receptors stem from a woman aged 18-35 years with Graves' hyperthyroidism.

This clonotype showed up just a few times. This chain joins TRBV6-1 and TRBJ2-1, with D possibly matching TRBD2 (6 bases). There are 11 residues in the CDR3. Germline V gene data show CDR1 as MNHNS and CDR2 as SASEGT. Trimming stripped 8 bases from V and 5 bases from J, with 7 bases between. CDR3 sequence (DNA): TGTGCCAGCTGGGGGGACAATGAGCAGTTCTTC. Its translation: CASWGDNEQFF.

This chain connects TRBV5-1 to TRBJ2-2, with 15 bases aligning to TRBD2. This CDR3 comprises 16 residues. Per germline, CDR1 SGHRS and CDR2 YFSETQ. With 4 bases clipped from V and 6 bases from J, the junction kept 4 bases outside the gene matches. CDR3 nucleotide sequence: TGCGCCAGCAGCCCGGGACTAGCGGGAGGCGCCGGGGAGCTGTTTTTT. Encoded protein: CASSPGLAGGAGELFF.

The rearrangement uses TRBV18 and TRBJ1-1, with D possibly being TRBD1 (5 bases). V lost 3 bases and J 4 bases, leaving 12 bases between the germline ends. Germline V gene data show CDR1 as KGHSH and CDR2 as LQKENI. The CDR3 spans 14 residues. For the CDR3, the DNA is TGTGCCAGCTCACCGGTCTCGGGGGGCACTGAAGCTTTCTTT. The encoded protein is CASSPVSGGTEAFF.

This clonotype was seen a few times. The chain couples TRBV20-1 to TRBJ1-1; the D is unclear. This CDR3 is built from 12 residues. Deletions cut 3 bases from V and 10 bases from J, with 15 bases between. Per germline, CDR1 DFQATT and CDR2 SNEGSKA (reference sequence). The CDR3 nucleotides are TGCAGTGCTAGTCCCCCTTACCTAACAGCTTTCTTT. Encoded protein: CSASPPYLTAFF.

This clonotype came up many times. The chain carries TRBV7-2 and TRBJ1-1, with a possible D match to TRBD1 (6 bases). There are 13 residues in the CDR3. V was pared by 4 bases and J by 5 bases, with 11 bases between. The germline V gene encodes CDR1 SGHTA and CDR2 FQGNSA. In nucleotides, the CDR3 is TGTGCCAGCAGCTCCCAGGACAGTACTGAAGCTTTCTTT. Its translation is CASSSQDSTEAFF.

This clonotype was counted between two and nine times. The CDR3 region has the DNA TGTGCCAGTAGTCCTACAGGGGGAACCACTGAAGCTTTCTTT. As protein: CASSPTGGTTEAFF. This rearrangement joins TRBV19 to TRBJ1-1; TRBD1 matches at 8 bases. V lost 5 bases to trimming and J lost 4 bases; unmatched junction nucleotides: 6. The CDR3 extends over 14 amino acids. The germline CDR1 and CDR2 sequences are LNHDA and SQIVND (reference sequence).

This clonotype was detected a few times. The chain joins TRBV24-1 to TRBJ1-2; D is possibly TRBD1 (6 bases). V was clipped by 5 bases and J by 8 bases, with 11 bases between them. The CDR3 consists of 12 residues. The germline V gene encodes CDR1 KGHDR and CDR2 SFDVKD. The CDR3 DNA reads TGTGCCACCAGTGTTGCAGGGGAGGGCTACACCTTC. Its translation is CATSVAGEGYTF.

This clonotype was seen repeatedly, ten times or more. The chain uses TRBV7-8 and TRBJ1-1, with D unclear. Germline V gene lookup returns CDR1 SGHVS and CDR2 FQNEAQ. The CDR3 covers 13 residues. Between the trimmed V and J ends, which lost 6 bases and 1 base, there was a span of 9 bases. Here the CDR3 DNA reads TGTGCCAGCAGGTCGAGAAGGAACACTGAAGCTTTCTTT. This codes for CASRSRRNTEAFF.

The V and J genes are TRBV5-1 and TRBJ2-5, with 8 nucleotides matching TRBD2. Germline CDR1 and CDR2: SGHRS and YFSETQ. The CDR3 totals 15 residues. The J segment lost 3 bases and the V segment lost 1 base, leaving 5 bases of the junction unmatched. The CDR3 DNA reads TGCGCCAGCAGCTTGTACCGGGGGGGAGAAGAGACCCAGTACTTC. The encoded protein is CASSLYRGGEETQYF.

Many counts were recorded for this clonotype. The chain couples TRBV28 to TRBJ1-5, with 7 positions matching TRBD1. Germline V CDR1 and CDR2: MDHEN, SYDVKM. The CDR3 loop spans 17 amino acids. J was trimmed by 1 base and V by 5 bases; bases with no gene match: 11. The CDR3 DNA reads TGTGCCAGCAGTCAATCCAGACAGGGCGCAAGCAATCAGCCCCAGCATTTT. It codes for CASSQSRQGASNQPQHF.

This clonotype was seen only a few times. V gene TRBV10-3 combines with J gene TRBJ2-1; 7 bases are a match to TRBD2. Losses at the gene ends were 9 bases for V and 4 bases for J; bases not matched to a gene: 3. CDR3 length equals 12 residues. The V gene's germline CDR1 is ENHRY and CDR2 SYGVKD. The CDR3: CAISGSYNEQFF. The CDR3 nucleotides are TGTGCCATTAGCGGGTCTTACAATGAGCAGTTCTTC.

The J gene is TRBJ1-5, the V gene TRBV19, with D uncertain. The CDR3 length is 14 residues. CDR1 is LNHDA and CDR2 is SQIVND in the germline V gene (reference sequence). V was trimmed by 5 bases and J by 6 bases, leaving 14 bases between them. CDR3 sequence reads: CASSPGREGQPQHF. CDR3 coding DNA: TGTGCCAGTAGTCCCGGACGGGAAGGTCAGCCCCAGCATTTT.

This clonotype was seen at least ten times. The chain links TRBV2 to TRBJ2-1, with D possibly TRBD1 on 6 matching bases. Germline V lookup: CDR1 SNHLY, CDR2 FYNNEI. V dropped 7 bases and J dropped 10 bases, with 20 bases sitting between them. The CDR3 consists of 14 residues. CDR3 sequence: CASTNIQGYGEQFF. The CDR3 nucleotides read TGTGCCAGCACTAACATACAGGGATATGGCGAGCAGTTCTTC.

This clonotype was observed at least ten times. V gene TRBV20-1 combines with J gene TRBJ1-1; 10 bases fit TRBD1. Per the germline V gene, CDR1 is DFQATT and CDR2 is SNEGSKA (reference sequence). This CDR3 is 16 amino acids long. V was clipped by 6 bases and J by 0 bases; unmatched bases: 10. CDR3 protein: CSATGTGVWVNTEAFF. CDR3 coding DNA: TGCAGTGCCACCGGGACAGGGGTATGGGTGAACACTGAAGCTTTCTTT.

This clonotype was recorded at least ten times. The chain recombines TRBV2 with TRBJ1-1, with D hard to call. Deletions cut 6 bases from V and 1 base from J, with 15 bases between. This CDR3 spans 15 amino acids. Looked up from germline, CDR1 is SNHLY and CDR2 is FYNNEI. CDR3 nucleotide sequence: TGTGCCAGCAGGGCTTTGCTGGGGTCGAACACTGAAGCTTTCTTT. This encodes CASRALLGSNTEAFF.